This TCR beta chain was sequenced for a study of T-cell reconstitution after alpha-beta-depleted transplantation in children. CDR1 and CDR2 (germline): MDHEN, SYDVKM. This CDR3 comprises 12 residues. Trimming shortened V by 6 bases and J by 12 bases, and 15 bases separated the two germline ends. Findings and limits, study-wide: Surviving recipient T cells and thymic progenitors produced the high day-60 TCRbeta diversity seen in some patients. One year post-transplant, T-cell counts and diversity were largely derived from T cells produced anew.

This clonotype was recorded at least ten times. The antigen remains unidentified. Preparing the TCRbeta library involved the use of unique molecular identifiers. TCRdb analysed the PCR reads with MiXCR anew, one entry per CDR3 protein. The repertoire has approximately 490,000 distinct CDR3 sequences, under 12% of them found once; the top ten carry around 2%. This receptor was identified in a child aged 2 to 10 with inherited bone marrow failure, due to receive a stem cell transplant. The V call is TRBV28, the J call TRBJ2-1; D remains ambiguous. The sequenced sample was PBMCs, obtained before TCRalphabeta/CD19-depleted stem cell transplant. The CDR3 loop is CASSLSAIGQFF. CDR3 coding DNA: TGTGCCAGCAGCCTTTCAGCTATCGGGCAGTTCTTC.